The rows below give T cell receptor beta chains drawn from one sample of a study of T cell changes during pregnancy in multiple sclerosis. Clones were sequenced by immunoSEQ multiplex PCR, and TCRdb holds only the in-frame ones, with some missing. Of tens of thousands of clones listed, more than 85% are singletons. The sample here was CD8+ T cells from peripheral blood mononuclear cells, taken after pregnancy. The receptors come from a female donor with multiple sclerosis, enrolled in a pregnancy study. The conserved cysteine and the conserved F or W are not part of the CDR3 here. Fields, in order: J gene, V gene, CDR3 length, CDR3 protein.

>TRBJ2-1|TRBV7-3|11
ASSHTSYNEQF
>TRBJ1-1|TRBV2|12
ASNLAGGGTEAF
>TRBJ1-2|TRBV4-3|15
ASSRASVGGGAEGYT
>TRBJ1-1|TRBV7-9|10
ASSFAGHEAF
>TRBJ2-2|TRBV30|13
AWNLGAGNTGELF
>TRBJ1-2|TRBV7-2|14
ASRGGTGKTNYGYT
>TRBJ1-2|TRBV6-5|11
ASSPRGKYGYT
>TRBJ2-3|TRBV27|12
ASSSGGMADTQY
>TRBJ1-1|TRBV19|12
ASSITGENTEAF
>TRBJ1-2|TRBV7-6|11
ASSPGGLYGYT
>TRBJ2-7|TRBV21-1|14
ASSKVSGAPGREQY
>TRBJ1-1|TRBV19|7
ASSLEAF
>TRBJ2-7|TRBV19|12
ASSIKGQAYEQY
>TRBJ2-1|TRBV5-4|13
ASRDGQGDGGEQF
>TRBJ1-6|TRBV27|11
ATSGSYNSPLH
>TRBJ2-1|TRBV7-3|13
ASSLGVGGGNEQF
>TRBJ2-7|TRBV6-5|13
ASTPGQGYRYEQY
>TRBJ2-3|TRBV9|15
ASSVASSGGGTDTQY
>TRBJ1-1|TRBV6-5|10
ASSYGTGDAF
>TRBJ2-3|TRBV5-6|14
ASSSTSGESTDTQY
>TRBJ2-7|TRBV5-4|11
ASSLVSGNEQY
>TRBJ2-7|TRBV27|13
ASSKIQGAMHEQY
>TRBJ1-2|TRBV14|14
ASSQVQGALRYGYT
>TRBJ1-1|TRBV5-1|12
ASSQGAEDTEAF
>TRBJ2-3|TRBV12-5|12
ASGWTGRVDTQY
>TRBJ1-2|TRBV30|10
AGQGSNYGYT
>TRBJ1-2|TRBV5-5|14
ASSLVSGGLNYGYT
>TRBJ1-5|TRBV27|14
ASSFKGGYGNQPQH
>TRBJ2-5|TRBV5-6|14
ASSLAGTGRGETQY
>TRBJ1-2|TRBV7-8|12
ASSFRQGDYGYT
>TRBJ1-1|TRBV30|11
AWSWGGQGESF
>TRBJ2-1|TRBV11-3|13
ASSRDRGRDNEQF
>TRBJ2-7|TRBV11-2|12
ASSRWDSPYEQY
>TRBJ2-5|TRBV19|14
ASRDTRSWDQETQY
>TRBJ1-3|TRBV5-4|14
ASSLGTGYSGNTIY
>TRBJ2-1|TRBV7-9|13
ASLGGAGGYNEQF
>TRBJ1-5|TRBV27|11
ASSLSWNQPQH
>TRBJ2-1|TRBV7-3|13
ASSLGTSGSNEQF
>TRBJ1-1|TRBV2|10
ASTGVYTEAF
>TRBJ1-5|TRBV30|11
AWSVRRNQPQH
>TRBJ1-2|TRBV13|13
ASSLGRGRDYGYT
>TRBJ2-7|TRBV9|14
ASSVGSGTLLDEQY
>TRBJ2-3|TRBV6-5|13
ASSSPGTGDDTQY
>TRBJ2-1|TRBV5-5|14
ASSLVAGGSYNEQF
>TRBJ2-3|TRBV7-9|14
ASSLAAAGLSDTQY
>TRBJ2-2|TRBV4-3|13
ASSLYRDSTGELF
>TRBJ2-3|TRBV7-9|12
AGGPGTYTDTQY
>TRBJ1-5|TRBV7-9|13
ASSQGTGGNQPQH
>TRBJ1-2|TRBV6-4|16
ASSGPWDRGMSNYGYT
>TRBJ2-7|TRBV29-1|11
SVEKDSSYEQY
>TRBJ2-2|TRBV7-9|15
ASSLVRGEWNTGELF
>TRBJ1-1|TRBV5-4|10
ASFTGGTEAF
>TRBJ1-1|TRBV27|13
ASSLSHRPHTEAF
>TRBJ1-2|TRBV5-4|13
ASSDLIRGEYGYT